This T cell receptor beta chain was obtained from a study of T cell repertoires in cytomegalovirus infection. Study at large: Well-studied HLA-B-restricted epitopes and recently identified HLA-C-restricted epitopes of CMV were both used in the study. Public signatures in TCR beta pointed to CMV infection and matching HLA type.

MiXCR, applied by TCRdb to the reads, yields one record per CDR3 protein. This repertoire shows just under 500,000 distinct CDR3 sequences, around a third found once; its top ten account for 15% to 20%. Study findings and constraints: Based on cumulative public TCR beta family frequency, carriers of CMV plus the relevant HLA were identified. The study found HLA-C-restricted CMV-specific TCR beta clonotypes dominating the ex vivo response.

A remark on this clonotype: Its antigen is undetermined.

V lost 3 bases to trimming and J lost 4 bases; unmatched junction nucleotides: 6. Germline-derived CDR1 and CDR2 are SGHRS and YFSETQ. The CDR3 spans 14 residues. V gene TRBV5-1 combines with J gene TRBJ2-7, with 8 bases identical to TRBD1. Specimen: cultured PBMCs, collected from culture after CMV antigen stimulation. This TCR derives from a human donor in good health (CMV status not recorded). Some clones in this sample may be carry-over from other donors' samples. DNA of the CDR3: TGCGCCAGCAGCTCCGGGACAGGACTTTACGAGCAGTACTTC. Protein: CASSSGTGLYEQYF.